This T cell receptor beta chain came from a study of cytomegalovirus exposure and HLA in healthy donors. General observations from the study: Presence/absence analyses took donor sequencing depth as roughly uniform.

On this clone itself: Its target is unknown.

The PCR ran on 60 Vbeta and 13 Jbeta primers. Profiling relied on immunoSEQ multiplex PCR, and the TCRdb table lists in-frame clones only, not all of them. The sample lists 100,000 or so clones; more than 60% were seen once. Deletions cut 5 bases from V and 2 bases from J, with 7 bases between. CDR3 length: 12 amino acids. The germline CDR1 and CDR2 sequences are SGHVS and FQNEAQ. The V and J genes are TRBV7-8 and TRBJ2-7, with D hard to call. Sequencing was done on a sample of PBMCs. The receptor was isolated from a female donor in good health and CMV-seropositive. DNA of the CDR3: TGTGCCAGCAGCCCCCGGGCCTACGAGCAGTACTTC. Encoded protein: CASSPRAYEQYF.